The 19 T cell receptor beta chains given below trace back to one sample, sequenced in a study of metastatic and nonmetastatic thyroid tumors. TCRdb re-called the PCR reads via MiXCR. The repertoire holds some 28,000 clones, with around 22% as singletons. Each patient went into thyroid surgery without having received any treatment. Sequenced sample: blood. The source of these receptors is a female donor with papillary thyroid cancer or a benign thyroid nodule (not recorded which). Some clones in this sample may be carry-over from other donors' samples.

In this sample, this clone turned up a few times. CDR3 amino acids: CASSLFLSSYEQYF. For the CDR3, the DNA is TGTGCCAGCAGTTTATTCTTATCTTCCTACGAGCAGTACTTC. This chain connects TRBV27 to TRBJ2-7, with D unresolved. V shed 1 base and J shed 1 base, with 8 bases lying between them. The CDR3 is made up of 14 amino acids. The germline gives CDR1 MNHEY, CDR2 SMNVEV (reference sequence).

In the case of this clone: No conserved phenylalanine or tryptophan ends this CDR3, so it is likely a read error. Because the CDR3's place on the DNA is in doubt, the DNA is left out and the CDR3 is given as listed by TCRdb. The rearrangement uses TRBV11-2 and TRBJ1-2. Germline V gene lookup returns CDR1 SGHAT and CDR2 FQNNGV. The CDR3 contains 12 residues when both ends are counted. CDR3 in amino acids: CASSLELNRDTL.

The V and J genes are TRBV6-2 or TRBV6-3 and TRBJ2-7, with a weak D call TRBD1 (6 bases). CDR1 is MNHEY and CDR2 is SVGEGT in the germline V gene. V was pared by 5 bases and J by 3 bases, with 17 bases between. The CDR3 runs 15 residues. The CDR3 reads CASSHPMDSLYEQYF. The DNA of the CDR3 is TGTGCCAGCAGTCACCCCATGGACAGCCTCTACGAGCAGTACTTC.

The chain combines TRBV24-1 with TRBJ2-5; 7 bases agree with TRBD1. Per germline, CDR1 KGHDR and CDR2 SFDVKD. The junction had 7 bases not matched to a gene; V was cut back by 2 bases and J by 2 bases. The CDR3 has 16 amino acids. The CDR3 DNA is TGTGCCACCAGTGATTGCCCTCAGGGGGAGCAAGAGACCCAGTACTTC. This translates into CATSDCPQGEQETQYF.

The chain carries TRBV7-3 and TRBJ1-4; D is ambiguous. V lost 2 bases and J 8 bases, leaving 15 bases between the germline ends. The CDR3 totals 15 residues. The germline V gene encodes CDR1 SGHTA and CDR2 FQGTGA. The CDR3 reads CASSLGPGTGEKLFF. The CDR3 DNA follows: TGTGCCAGCAGCTTAGGGCCGGGAACGGGGGAAAAACTGTTTTTT.

As for this clone: The germline gene is not matched at one end of the junction; a read error may be the cause. The chain recombines TRBV5-1 with TRBJ2-7; 9 nucleotides line up with TRBD2. The CDR3 length is 16 residues. Germline V CDR1 and CDR2: SGHRS, YFSETQ. The CDR3, as DNA: TGTGCCAGCAGCCCAGGGGGGAATAGCGGGAGCGCAGAGCAGTACTTC. Amino acids: CASSPGGNSGSAEQYF.

In this sample, this clone turned up many times. The CDR3: CASSQATLAGGPSTDTQYF. The DNA of the CDR3 is TGTGCCAGCAGCCAAGCTACACTAGCGGGAGGGCCTAGCACAGATACGCAGTATTTT. The rearrangement links TRBV3-1 to TRBJ2-3; 13 positions match TRBD2. The CDR3 spans 19 residues. CDR1 and CDR2 (germline): LGHDT, YNNKEL (reference sequence). The V gene end was trimmed by 1 base and the J gene end by 0 bases; junction bases not matched to a gene: 7.

This clone was detected many times. The chain is built from TRBV13 and TRBJ2-6; 8 bases line up with TRBD1. Germline V CDR1 and CDR2: PRHDT, FYEKMQ (reference sequence). The CDR3 loop spans 18 amino acids. J was trimmed by 2 bases and V by 1 base; bases with no gene match: 7. CDR3 residues: CASSLEGTGRPGANVLTF. The CDR3 DNA follows: TGTGCCAGCAGCTTAGAAGGGACAGGAAGACCTGGGGCCAACGTCCTGACTTTC.

The sample holds a few counts of this clone. The germline gene is not matched at one end of the junction; a read error may be the cause. CDR3 in amino acids: CASSLFGTGKLANYGYAF. CDR3 DNA: TGTGCCAGCAGTTTGTTCGGGACAGGGAAATTAGCTAACTATGGCTACGCCTTC. The chain links TRBV28 to TRBJ1-2; 9 bases map to TRBD1. The CDR3 contains 18 residues. Germline V gives CDR1 MDHEN, CDR2 SYDVKM.

This clone was detected many times. The rearrangement uses TRBV16 and TRBJ2-7; D is possibly TRBD1 (6 bases). CDR1 is KGHSY, CDR2 FQNENV, per germline. V dropped 4 bases and J dropped 3 bases, with 22 bases sitting between them. CDR3 length: 17 amino acids. CDR3 sequence reads: CASSLEGIRDRSYEQYF. Here the CDR3 DNA reads TGTGCCAGCAGCCTCGAAGGGATAAGAGACAGGAGCTACGAGCAGTACTTC.

Worth noting for this clone: The missing conserved phenylalanine or tryptophan at the end of this CDR3 makes a read error likely. The J gene is TRBJ2-3, the V gene TRBV12-3 or TRBV12-4; TRBD2 agrees at 9 bases. The CDR3 length is 16 residues. CDR3 in DNA: TGTGCCAGGAGTTTGCACTTAGCGGGAGTATCTGATACGCAGTATGTT. Translated, it gives CARSLHLAGVSDTQYV.

This clone was detected ten times or more. Within the sample, other DNA sequences also encode this same CDR3. The V call is TRBV5-1, the J call TRBJ1-6, with D uncertain. The CDR3 sequence is 15 residues long. Trimming cost V 0 bases and J 5 bases, with 9 bases left between them. CDR1 and CDR2 (germline): SGHRS, YFSETQ. The CDR3, as DNA: TGCGCCAGCAGCTTGGAACAGCCCAATAATTCACCCCTCCACTTT. Protein: CASSLEQPNNSPLHF.

The J gene is TRBJ2-7, the V gene TRBV7-2, with no clear D. Germline assignment: CDR1 SGHTA and CDR2 FQGNSA. The CDR3 totals 11 residues. Trimming took off 8 bases at V and 5 bases at J, with 10 bases between the two ends. The CDR3 loop reads CASGRNNEQYF. The CDR3 nucleotides read TGTGCCAGCGGTCGGAACAACGAGCAGTACTTC. Full variable domain (rest looked up from reference TRBV7-2 and TRBJ2-7): GAGVSQSPSNKVTEKGKDVELRCDPISGHTALYWYRQSLGQGLEFLIYFQGNSAPDKSGLPSDRFSAERTGGSVSTLTIQRTQQEDSAVYLCASGRNNEQYFGPGTRLTVT.

This clone was recorded many times. This rearrangement joins TRBV6-4 to TRBJ2-1, with unresolved D. The V and J ends lost 4 bases and 9 bases respectively, with 13 bases between them. Per germline, CDR1 MRHNA and CDR2 SNTAGT. This CDR3 contains 13 residues. CDR3 in DNA: TGTGCCAGCAGTGTCATGATGAGGAGTGAGCAGTTCTTC. This gives the protein CASSVMMRSEQFF.

As for this clone: Relative to the germline gene, one junction end is altered; a read error may explain this. V is TRBV7-2 and J is TRBJ2-1, with a weak D call TRBD2 (6 bases). The V gene's germline CDR1 is SGHTA and CDR2 FQGNSA. The CDR3 is 15 residues long. The CDR3 here is CACSLAVKSGGEQFF. Written as DNA, the CDR3 is TGTGCCTGCAGCTTAGCGGTAAAATCTGGGGGTGAGCAGTTCTTC.

In its sample, this clone was seen a few times. This sequence joins TRBV15 and TRBJ2-7, with 8 positions matching TRBD1. Germline CDR1 and CDR2: LNHNV and YYDKDF (reference sequence). Losses at the gene ends were 4 bases for V and 5 bases for J; bases not matched to a gene: 16. The CDR3 totals 17 residues. CDR3 loop: CATSMVQGAPRVDEQYF. The CDR3 DNA is TGTGCCACCAGCATGGTCCAGGGGGCCCCTCGGGTGGACGAGCAGTACTTC.

This clone showed up many times. The chain is built from TRBV4-1 and TRBJ2-1; the D gene is possibly TRBD1 (5 bases). The germline V gene has CDR1 MGHRA and CDR2 YSYEKL. V was pared by 2 bases and J by 4 bases, with 24 bases between. The CDR3 is 19 residues long. CDR3 region: CASSQSSGRGLREYNEQFF. CDR3 sequence (DNA): TGCGCCAGCAGCCAATCATCAGGGCGCGGTCTAAGGGAATACAATGAGCAGTTCTTC.

This clone showed up many times. The rearrangement uses TRBV11-1 and TRBJ1-6, with 9 bases fitting TRBD1. The CDR3 contains 12 residues. V trimming: 5 bases; J trimming: 13 bases; junction bases outside the gene matches: 3. The germline gives CDR1 SGHAT, CDR2 FQDESV (reference sequence). CDR3 bases: TGTGCCAGCAGCCGTGGACAGGGGCCCCTCCACTTT. Amino acid sequence: CASSRGQGPLHF.

This clone was counted ten times or more. This chain connects TRBV5-1 to TRBJ2-1, with D possibly being TRBD2 (5 bases). V was pared by 4 bases and J by 8 bases, with 19 bases between. CDR3 length equals 15 residues. Germline V gives CDR1 SGHRS, CDR2 YFSETQ. The CDR3 DNA is TGCGCCAGCAGCCTCCCCACTAGTCTACTCGATGAGCAGTTCTTC. This gives the protein CASSLPTSLLDEQFF.